These T cell receptor beta chains were read from a single sample in a study of cytomegalovirus exposure and HLA in healthy donors. TCRdb's table, derived via immunoSEQ multiplex PCR, lists solely in-frame clones and lacks some. In all, the sample yields some 160,000 clones. Sample: PBMCs. The source of these receptors is a young man in good health and CMV-seronegative. The CDR3 runs from the conserved cysteine through the conserved F or W. Fields, in order: J gene, V gene, D gene, CDR3 DNA, CDR3 protein. The D gene is left open where the match is weak.

TRBJ1-2	TRBV27	.	TGTGCCAGCAGTTTAGCAGGGGATAACTATGGCTACACCTTC	CASSLAGDNYGYTF
TRBJ1-2	TRBV6-4	.	TGTGCCAGCAGCATCGACAGATCATATGGCTACACCTTC	CASSIDRSYGYTF
TRBJ2-7	TRBV7-9	TRBD2	TGTGCCAGCAGCGCCCCTGGACTAGCGGGAAATTACGAGCAGTACTTC	CASSAPGLAGNYEQYF
TRBJ1-4	TRBV2	TRBD1	TGTGCCAGCACTCTCGAGACAGGGCAGGAAAAACTGTTTTTT	CASTLETGQEKLFF
TRBJ2-5	TRBV5-1	TRBD2	TGCGCCAGCAGCCAAGGACTAGCGGGAGGGGGAGAGACCCAGTACTTC	CASSQGLAGGGETQYF
TRBJ2-7	TRBV19	.	TGTGCCAGTAGTACCTCTCACAGGGCCGAGCAGTACTTC	CASSTSHRAEQYF
TRBJ2-1	TRBV5-1	TRBD2	TGCGCCAGCAGCTTGGGGGGGGGATACAATGAGCAGTTCTTC	CASSLGGGYNEQFF
TRBJ1-6	TRBV27	.	TGTGCCAGCAGTTTCGGGGGTATTCAGGGACCCCTCCACTTT	CASSFGGIQGPLHF
TRBJ2-3	TRBV18	.	TGTGCCAGCTCACCGACCGGATCGGCGGTAGATACGCAGTATTTT	CASSPTGSAVDTQYF
TRBJ1-2	TRBV28	TRBD1	TGTGCCAGCAGTTTAACGGGACAGGGCGGCAATGGCTACACCTTC	CASSLTGQGGNGYTF
TRBJ2-7	TRBV7-7	.	TGTGCCAGCAGCTTAACACTAGCAGGCTACGAGCAGTACTTC	CASSLTLAGYEQYF
TRBJ1-3	TRBV29-1	.	TGCGGCGTTGAGCGGGGTTCTGGAAACACCATATATTTT	CGVERGSGNTIYF
TRBJ2-1	TRBV4-3	TRBD1	TGCGCCAGCAGCCAAGATGTGAGACAGGGGAAGTTCTTC	CASSQDVRQGKFF
TRBJ2-7	TRBV27	.	TGTGCCAGCAGTTTCTCTGCGCGGGCCTACGAGCAGTACTTC	CASSFSARAYEQYF
TRBJ2-5	TRBV4-1	.	TGCGCCAGCAGCCAGATGACTGGCCAAGAGACCCAGTACTTC	CASSQMTGQETQYF
TRBJ1-2	TRBV6-1	.	TGTGCCAGCAGTGAAGCGGGGGGGCTCGACTATGGCTACACCTTC	CASSEAGGLDYGYTF